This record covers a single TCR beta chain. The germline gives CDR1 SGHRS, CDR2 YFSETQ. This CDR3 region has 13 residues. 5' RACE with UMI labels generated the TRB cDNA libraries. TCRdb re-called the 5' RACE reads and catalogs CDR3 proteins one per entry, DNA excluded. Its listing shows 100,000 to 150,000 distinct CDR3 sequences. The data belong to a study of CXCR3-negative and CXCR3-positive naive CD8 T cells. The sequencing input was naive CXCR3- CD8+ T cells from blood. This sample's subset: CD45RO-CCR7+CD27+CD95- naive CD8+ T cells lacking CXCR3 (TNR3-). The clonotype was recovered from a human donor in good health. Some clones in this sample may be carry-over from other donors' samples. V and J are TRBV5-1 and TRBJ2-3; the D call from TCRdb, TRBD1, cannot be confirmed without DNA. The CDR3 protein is CASSDSPTDTQYF.